The 32 T cell receptor beta chains reported below all come from one sample, sequenced in a study of blood T cells in healthy people across ages. For the second PCR, which ran for roughly 6 to 12 cycles, a sample-barcoded 5' primer and a J-beta primer mix were used. TCRdb itself ran the 5' RACE reads through MiXCR, one entry per CDR3 protein. Here the sample spans some 710,000 distinct CDR3 sequences, about a fifth being singletons. Sequencing was done on a sample of blood. The receptors shown here come from a man between 65 and 79 years old in good health.

This clonotype was counted a few times. This chain uses TRBV7-2 with TRBJ2-5, with 9 bases lining up with TRBD2. The J call could be wrong; TRBJ2-7 is a better fit for the DNA end. The germline V gene has CDR1 SGHTA and CDR2 FQGNSA. The CDR3 covers 14 residues. The CDR3: CASSMTSGHYEQYV. CDR3 nucleotides: TGTGCCAGCAGCATGACTAGCGGTCACTACGAGCAGTACGTC.

In this sample, this clonotype turned up a few times. The chain uses TRBV2 and TRBJ1-1; D gene unclear. The V end lost 1 base, the J end lost 5 bases, and 8 bases lay between the germline ends. CDR1 and CDR2 from the germline V gene are SNHLY and FYNNEI. This CDR3 has 13 amino acids. In DNA, the CDR3 is TGTGCCAGCAGTGAAGAGGCCAGAACTGAAGCTTTCTTT. Translation: CASSEEARTEAFF.

This clonotype was seen just once. J is TRBJ2-1 and V is TRBV19; 12 bases fit TRBD1. V was pared by 6 bases and J by 5 bases, with 5 bases of the junction left unmatched. The CDR3 spans 15 residues. Germline V lookup: CDR1 LNHDA, CDR2 SQIVND (reference sequence). The CDR3 sequence is CASRPGTGGHNEQFF. As DNA, the CDR3 is TGTGCCAGTAGACCCGGGACAGGGGGCCACAATGAGCAGTTCTTC. The variable domain in full, with the rest retrieved from reference TRBV19 and TRBJ2-1, is DGGITQSPKYLFRKEGQNVTLSCEQNLNHDAMYWYRQDPGQGLRLIYYSQIVNDFQKGDIAEGYSVSREKKESFPLTVTSAQKNPTAFYLCASRPGTGGHNEQFFGPGTRLTVL.

This sequence joins TRBV9 and TRBJ2-1, with D maybe TRBD1 (6 bases). The CDR3 spans 16 residues. Between the trimmed V and J ends, which lost 3 bases and 0 bases, there was a span of 13 bases. The germline CDR1 and CDR2 sequences are SGDLS and YYNGEE. CDR3 bases: TGTGCCAGCAGCGATCGCAGGGGTAGCTCCTACAATGAGCAGTTCTTC. Amino acids: CASSDRRGSSYNEQFF.

This clonotype turned up a few times. V gene TRBV6-2 or TRBV6-3 combines with J gene TRBJ1-1, with TRBD1 identical over 9 bases. The germline gives CDR1 MNHEY, CDR2 SVGEGT. The CDR3 runs to 16 residues. With V trimmed by 6 bases and J by 0 bases, 8 bases remained unmatched. CDR3 region: CASSYEQGAVNTEAFF. DNA for the CDR3: TGTGCCAGCAGCTACGAACAGGGGGCGGTGAACACTGAAGCTTTCTTT.

This clonotype turned up a few times. CDR3 region: CSARGLSGTNEQFF. CDR3 nucleotide sequence: TGCAGTGCAAGGGGGCTTAGCGGAACCAATGAGCAGTTCTTC. The chain joins TRBV20-1 to TRBJ2-1; a possible D gene is TRBD1 (7 bases). Trimming cost V 6 bases and J 6 bases, with 18 bases left between them. CDR1 is DFQATT and CDR2 is SNEGSKA in the germline V gene (reference sequence). The CDR3 sequence is 14 residues long.

V and J are TRBV7-9 and TRBJ2-2; D not certain. Trimming removed 5 bases from V and 2 bases from J, with 18 bases in between. This CDR3 contains 17 residues. Germline V gene lookup returns CDR1 SEHNR and CDR2 FQNEAQ (reference sequence). The CDR3 nucleotides read TGTGCCAGCAGCCCCATTAGGGCGATTCGAAACACCGGGGAGCTGTTTTTT. It encodes CASSPIRAIRNTGELFF.

The rearrangement links TRBV6-5 to TRBJ2-5, with a weak D call TRBD2 (5 bases). Between the trimmed V and J ends, which lost 5 bases and 5 bases, there was a span of 9 bases. In germline, CDR1 is MNHEY, CDR2 SVGAGI. This CDR3 is 12 amino acids long. CDR3 sequence reads: CASSNTGETQYF. The CDR3 nucleotides read TGTGCCAGCAGTAATACGGGGGAGACCCAGTACTTC.

This clonotype has only a few counts. The rearrangement joins TRBV12-3 or TRBV12-4 to TRBJ2-5, with D possibly TRBD2 on 6 matching bases. The CDR3 runs to 14 residues. Trimming pared 6 bases from V and 8 bases from J, leaving 19 bases between. The CDR3 sequence: CASRDATSVNTQYF. The CDR3 DNA follows: TGTGCCAGCAGGGATGCGACTAGTGTTAATACCCAGTACTTC.

This clonotype has only a few counts. This sequence joins TRBV7-6 and TRBJ1-2; 8 nucleotides match TRBD1. The germline V gene encodes CDR1 SGHVS and CDR2 FNYEAQ. The CDR3 has 15 amino acids. Losses at the gene ends were 6 bases for V and 4 bases for J; bases not matched to a gene: 10. This chain's CDR3 is CASSPTGTGRYGYTF. The CDR3 DNA is TGTGCCAGCAGTCCCACCGGGACAGGACGCTATGGCTACACCTTC.

Ten or more counts support this clonotype. J is TRBJ1-4 and V is TRBV5-1; D gene ambiguous. Germline CDR1 and CDR2: SGHRS and YFSETQ. The CDR3 length is 15 residues. The ends were cut back, 0 bases at V and 0 bases at J, with 6 bases in the middle. The DNA for the CDR3 is TGCGCCAGCAGCTTGGGGTCTGCAACTAATGAAAAACTGTTTTTT. Translated, it gives CASSLGSATNEKLFF.

There are a few counts of this clonotype. This chain connects TRBV7-9 to TRBJ2-1; a possible D gene is TRBD1 (7 bases). With 4 bases removed from V and 4 bases from J, the gap between germline ends came to 14 bases. Germline-derived CDR1 and CDR2 are SEHNR and FQNEAQ (reference sequence). The CDR3 runs to 15 residues. The CDR3 protein is CASSSRGAEYNEQFF. In nucleotides, the CDR3 is TGTGCCAGCAGCTCCAGGGGGGCTGAATACAATGAGCAGTTCTTC.

This clonotype is a singleton in its sample. The chain combines TRBV12-3 or TRBV12-4 with TRBJ2-5, with D possibly called TRBD1 or TRBD2 (5 bases each). Judging by the DNA end, TRBJ2-7 fits better; the J call may be wrong. There are 14 residues in the CDR3. The CDR3 coding sequence is TGTGCCAGCAGTTTACGAGGGGCCCCCTACGAGCAGTACGTC. This sequence encodes CASSLRGAPYEQYV.

The chain recombines TRBV20-1 with TRBJ2-7, with 7 bases matching TRBD2. The CDR3 is made up of 13 amino acids. Germline CDR1 and CDR2: DFQATT and SNEGSKA (reference sequence). This CDR3 reads CSGGLAEIREQYF. For the CDR3, the DNA is TGCAGCGGGGGTCTAGCGGAGATACGTGAGCAGTACTTC.

V gene TRBV27 combines with J gene TRBJ1-2; D remains ambiguous. V was trimmed by 6 bases and J by 1 base, leaving 9 bases between them. This CDR3 has 13 residues. The germline V gene encodes CDR1 MNHEY and CDR2 SMNVEV (reference sequence). The CDR3 protein is CASSADYNYGYTF. The CDR3 DNA follows: TGTGCCAGCAGCGCAGACTATAACTATGGCTACACCTTC.

The genes are TRBV2 and TRBJ2-3, with no clear D. V lost 6 bases and J lost 6, with 10 bases in between. The CDR3 is 12 residues long. Germline V lookup: CDR1 SNHLY, CDR2 FYNNEI. This CDR3 is CASSRSEDTQYF. CDR3 coding DNA: TGTGCCAGCAGCAGGTCGGAGGATACGCAGTATTTT.

This clonotype was found a few times. The rearrangement uses TRBV9 and TRBJ2-1; a weak D match, TRBD1 (6 bases). The CDR3 runs 16 residues. Germline loops: CDR1 SGDLS, CDR2 YYNGEE. Deletions cut 0 bases from V and 1 base from J, with 11 bases between. CDR3 nucleotide sequence: TGTGCCAGCAGCGTAGTCGCAGGGGCATCCTACAATGAGCAGTTCTTC. Translated, it gives CASSVVAGASYNEQFF.

The rearrangement links TRBV30 to TRBJ1-3, with D unclear. The germline gives CDR1 GTSNPN, CDR2 SVGIG (reference sequence). The V end lost 5 bases, the J end lost 4 bases, and 9 bases lay between the germline ends. CDR3 length: 12 residues. The CDR3 bases are TGTGCCTGGGGCCAGTCAGGAAACACCATATATTTT. This sequence encodes CAWGQSGNTIYF.

The V and J genes are TRBV19 and TRBJ2-5, with D unclear. The germline V gene has CDR1 LNHDA and CDR2 SQIVND (reference sequence). This CDR3 region has 14 residues. V was pared by 5 bases and J by 5 bases, with 15 bases between. CDR3 residues: CASSVYDGVETQYF. Here the CDR3 DNA reads TGTGCCAGTAGTGTATACGATGGCGTGGAGACCCAGTACTTC.

This clonotype was observed once. V gene TRBV13 combines with J gene TRBJ2-7; D may be TRBD2 (6 bases). Per the germline V gene, CDR1 is PRHDT and CDR2 is FYEKMQ (reference sequence). The CDR3 is made up of 14 amino acids. The V gene lost 0 bases and the J gene lost 6 bases, with 12 bases spanning the gap. This CDR3 is CASSLGGTPIEQYF. For the CDR3, the DNA is TGTGCCAGCAGCTTAGGGGGGACTCCCATCGAGCAGTACTTC.

This clonotype has only a few counts. The CDR3 DNA reads TGCGCCAGCAGCTTGGAGGGAAAGGATGAGCAGTTCTTC. Its protein is CASSLEGKDEQFF. The chain is built from TRBV5-1 and TRBJ2-5; D is ambiguous. The J call may be mistaken, given a closer DNA end match to TRBJ2-1. The germline gives CDR1 SGHRS, CDR2 YFSETQ. CDR3 length: 13 residues.

The chain uses TRBV12-3 or TRBV12-4 and TRBJ2-2, with D possibly being TRBD2 (6 bases). The germline V and J ends were trimmed by 6 bases and 5 bases, with 10 bases remaining between them. CDR3 length: 13 residues. The CDR3 reads CASRTSWTGELFF. CDR3 coding DNA: TGTGCCAGCAGAACTAGCTGGACCGGGGAGCTGTTTTTT.

J is TRBJ1-2 and V is TRBV19, with D perhaps matching TRBD1 (6 bases). Germline V gives CDR1 LNHDA, CDR2 SQIVND (reference sequence). V was clipped by 5 bases and J by 6 bases, with 16 bases between them. The CDR3 contains 14 residues. CDR3 DNA sequence: TGTGCCAGTAGTTTAACAGGGAAGGGCGATGGCTACACCTTC. Its protein is CASSLTGKGDGYTF.

With respect to this clonotype: One end of the junction is discordant with germline, which a read error may explain. V is TRBV6-1 and J is TRBJ2-3; TRBD2 aligns across 7 bases. The CDR3 spans 15 residues. Germline V gene data show CDR1 as MNHNS and CDR2 as SASEGT. The CDR3 sequence is CAISEQAGSGDTQYF. The DNA for the CDR3 is TGTGCCATCAGTGAGCAAGCGGGGTCGGGGGATACGCAGTATTTT.

A note on this clonotype: At one end, the junction sequence differs from germline, possibly due to a read error. V usage is TRBV20-1 and J usage is TRBJ1-2; D remains ambiguous. The CDR3 totals 13 residues. In germline, CDR1 is DFQATT, CDR2 SNEGSKA (reference sequence). The DNA of the CDR3 is TGCAGTGCTAGGCCAACCGCTAACTGTGGCTACACCTTC. The encoded protein is CSARPTANCGYTF.

This clonotype was seen more than once but under ten times. This sequence joins TRBV28 and TRBJ1-2; D ambiguous. Germline V gives CDR1 MDHEN, CDR2 SYDVKM. The CDR3 spans 13 residues. The germline V and J ends were trimmed by 5 bases and 5 bases, with 12 bases remaining between them. CDR3 in amino acids: CASSLKPVYGYTF. In DNA form, the CDR3 reads TGTGCCAGCAGTCTGAAACCCGTTTATGGCTACACCTTC.

This clonotype was observed a few times. The J gene is TRBJ2-7, the V gene TRBV5-1; TRBD2 matches 11 bases. After removal of 4 bases from V and 4 bases from J, the junction contained 4 bases not matched to a gene. The CDR3 has 14 amino acids. Germline assignment: CDR1 SGHRS and CDR2 YFSETQ. In DNA form, the CDR3 reads TGCGCCAGCAGCGGTGGGACTAGCGGTTACGAGCAGTACTTC. Residues: CASSGGTSGYEQYF.

V usage is TRBV20-1 and J usage is TRBJ2-3; 8 nucleotides align to TRBD1. The CDR3 has 15 residues. CDR1 and CDR2 (germline): DFQATT, SNEGSKA (reference sequence). With 6 bases clipped from V and 1 base from J, the junction kept 9 bases outside the gene matches. In DNA form, the CDR3 reads TGCAGTGCCTGGACAGGGCTGATTGGCACAGATACGCAGTATTTT. Its protein product is CSAWTGLIGTDTQYF.

A few counts support this clonotype. The chain uses TRBV5-1 and TRBJ2-3, with a tentative D call TRBD1 (6 bases). The length of the CDR3 is 14 residues. Trimming stripped 0 bases from V and 5 bases from J, with 10 bases between. Germline CDR1 is SGHRS and CDR2 is YFSETQ. The CDR3 nucleotides are TGCGCCAGCAGCTTGGGACAGGCCCTAGATACGCAGTATTTT. Translating gives CASSLGQALDTQYF.

This clonotype was counted only a few times. The chain combines TRBV20-1 with TRBJ2-6; 11 nucleotides match TRBD1. Germline V gene data show CDR1 as DFQATT and CDR2 as SNEGSKA (reference sequence). The V segment lost 1 base and the J segment 3 bases; nucleotides outside the gene matches: 5. CDR3 length equals 17 residues. CDR3: CSARGRTGGNGANVLTF. CDR3 coding DNA: TGCAGTGCTAGAGGCCGGACAGGGGGCAATGGGGCCAACGTCCTGACTTTC.

The V gene is TRBV29-1, the J gene TRBJ2-3, with D possibly TRBD2 on 5 matching bases. The CDR3 length is 13 residues. Germline V gene lookup returns CDR1 SQVTM and CDR2 ANQGSEA. V lost 3 bases and J 4 bases, leaving 11 bases between the germline ends. As DNA, the CDR3 is TGCAGCGTTGATTCCGGGGTGGCAGATACGCAGTATTTT. Translating gives CSVDSGVADTQYF.

This clonotype was observed a few times. V and J are TRBV12-3 or TRBV12-4 and TRBJ2-1; no clear D. V was shortened by 9 bases and J by 5 bases, with 17 bases between the two germline ends. This CDR3 has 14 residues. The CDR3 protein is CASTPRAANNEQFF. In nucleotides, the CDR3 is TGTGCCAGTACCCCTAGGGCGGCGAACAATGAGCAGTTCTTC.